This T cell receptor beta chain derives from a study of regulatory T cells in long-lasting Graves disease. In building TCR beta libraries, iRepertoire HTBI primers were used together with Arm-PCR of CDR3 regions. As handled by the study authors: Gene usage covered about 60 TRBV and 13 to 15 TRBJ segments. Each CDR3 protein is one row after TCRdb ran MiXCR on the multiplex PCR reads. V and J calls and clone size were set by TCRdb, not the authors. This table holds roughly 610,000 distinct CDR3 sequences, more than 15% found once. The CDR3 has 15 residues. Trimming removed 1 base at V and 3 bases at J, with 13 bases between. CDR1 SGHDN and CDR2 FVKESK come from the germline V gene. Sample time point: newly diagnosed GD, antithyroid drugs for less than 3 months. Scientists built the TCR library using RNA that was extracted from PBMCs. Patients came from an endocrinology department in Xi'an, China. The data also belong to a second study, concerning T cells in Graves' hyperthyroidism and ophthalmopathy.

The V and J genes are TRBV14 and TRBJ2-7, with D possibly called TRBD1 or TRBD2 (7 bases each). Sample: peripheral blood mononuclear cells (PBMCs), taken at new diagnosis, from a patient treated with antithyroid drugs. The TCR originated in a young man with Graves disease. DNA for the CDR3: TGTGCCAGCAGCCAAGTTCAGGGGGGGAGCTACGAGCAGTACTTC. The encoded protein is CASSQVQGGSYEQYF.